This TCR beta chain is drawn from a study of T cells after yellow fever vaccination. The V and J ends lost 0 bases and 2 bases respectively, with 13 bases between them. The germline V gene has CDR1 SGDLS and CDR2 YYNGEE. The CDR3 is 16 residues long. TCRdb redid the calling of the 5' RACE reads with MiXCR, one entry per CDR3 protein. The sample comprises approximately 300,000 distinct CDR3 sequences, 6.5% to 8.5% of which are singletons, and 18% rests with the top ten. The chain carries TRBV9 and TRBJ2-3; D might be TRBD1 or TRBD2, each matching 5 bases. The sequence was obtained from a man aged 18 to 29 who received the YFV17D yellow fever vaccine. This specimen consisted of PBMCs, obtained about 41 days after the first yellow fever vaccination. The CDR3 sequence is CASSVGRGTYTDTQYF. CDR3 bases: TGTGCCAGCAGCGTAGGACGGGGCACCTACACAGATACGCAGTATTTT.